This TCR beta chain was captured in a study of blood T cell repertoires in COVID-19. Study-wide background: COVID-19 samples collected from the United States, Italy and Spain covered acute and convalescent phases. PBMCs, B-cell-depleted T cells, or T cells provided the cDNA or gDNA that made up the material.

The Seattle patients, enrolled during active infection, were followed longitudinally. Trimming pared 1 base from V and 4 bases from J, leaving 8 bases between. The CDR3 sequence is 13 residues long. Germline V lookup: CDR1 SGHNT, CDR2 YYREEE (reference sequence). Original data processing: Estimation of nucleated cell counts relied on the amplification of reference gene primers. Repertoires were generated with immunoSEQ multiplex PCR, while TCRdb's copy carries only in-frame clones and drops some. Clonal size and the V and J genes are those of that table, whereas D and trimming came from the DNA. This sample has a few hundred thousand clones, with 80% to 85% found just once.

Sequencing input: peripheral blood. The chain links TRBV5-4 to TRBJ1-2, with D possibly TRBD1 on 5 matching bases. This receptor was identified in a person between 65 and 80 years old with COVID-19, enrolled during active disease. CDR3 DNA: TGTGCCAGCAGCTTGCAGGGCGTCTATGGCTACACCTTC. Its protein product is CASSLQGVYGYTF. Drawing the rest from reference TRBV5-4 and TRBJ1-2, the complete variable domain is ETGVTQSPTHLIKTRGQQVTLRCSSQSGHNTVSWYQQALGQGPQFIFQYYREEENGRGNFPPRFSGLQFPNYSSELNVNALELDDSALYLCASSLQGVYGYTFGSGTRLTVV.